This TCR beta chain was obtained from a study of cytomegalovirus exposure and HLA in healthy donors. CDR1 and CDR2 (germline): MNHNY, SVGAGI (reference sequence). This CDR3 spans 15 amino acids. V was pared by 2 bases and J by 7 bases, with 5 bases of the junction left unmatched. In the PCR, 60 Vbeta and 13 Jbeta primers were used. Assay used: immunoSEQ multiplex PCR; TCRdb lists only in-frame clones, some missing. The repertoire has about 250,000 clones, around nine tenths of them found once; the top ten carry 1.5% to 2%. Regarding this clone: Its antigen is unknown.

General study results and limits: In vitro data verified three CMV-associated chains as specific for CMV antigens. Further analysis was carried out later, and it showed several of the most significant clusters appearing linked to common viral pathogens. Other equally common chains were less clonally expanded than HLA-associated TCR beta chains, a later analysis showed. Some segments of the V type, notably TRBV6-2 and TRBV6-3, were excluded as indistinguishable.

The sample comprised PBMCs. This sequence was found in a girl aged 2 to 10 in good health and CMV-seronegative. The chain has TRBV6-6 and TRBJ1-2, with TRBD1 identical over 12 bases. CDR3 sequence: CASSYPGTGGSGYTF. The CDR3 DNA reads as TGTGCCAGCAGTTACCCTGGGACAGGGGGCAGTGGCTACACCTTC.